This passage covers 20 T cell receptor beta chains from one sample sequenced in a study of control samples from healthy donors and cancer patients. TCRdb keeps only in-frame clones here, not all; method: immunoSEQ multiplex PCR. In the table there are about 40,000 clones, roughly 92% of which are singletons. The sequenced material came from blood. Every receptor here comes from a woman aged 50 to 60 in good health.

V is TRBV7-3 and J is TRBJ1-2; D is unclear. Germline V lookup: CDR1 SGHTA, CDR2 FQGTGA. The V gene lost 1 base and the J gene lost 8 bases, with 14 bases spanning the gap. The CDR3 sequence is 14 residues long. The CDR3 DNA reads TGTGCCAGCAGCTTAAATGGCAGGTCGGACGGCTACACCTTC. Its protein is CASSLNGRSDGYTF.

The genes are TRBV14 and TRBJ1-1, with a weak D call TRBD1 (5 bases). CDR3 length: 14 amino acids. CDR1 and CDR2 (germline): SGHDN, FVKESK. V was pared by 0 bases and J by 4 bases, with 9 bases between. The CDR3 protein is CASSQDLGATEAFF. CDR3 nucleotides: TGTGCCAGCAGCCAAGATTTAGGGGCCACTGAAGCTTTCTTT.

The chain joins TRBV7-3 to TRBJ2-1, with D hard to call. V was clipped by 2 bases and J by 12 bases, with 14 bases between them. This CDR3 region has 13 residues. Looked up from germline, CDR1 is SGHTA and CDR2 is FQGTGA. CDR3 in amino acids: CASSLGPERLQFF. The CDR3 DNA reads as TGTGCCAGCAGCTTAGGACCCGAAAGGTTGCAGTTCTTC.

V gene TRBV27 combines with J gene TRBJ1-1, with D perhaps TRBD1 (5 bases). This CDR3 region has 14 residues. The germline V gene has CDR1 MNHEY and CDR2 SMNVEV (reference sequence). V was trimmed by 2 bases and J by 6 bases, leaving 13 bases between them. CDR3: CASSLLGTYSEAFF. The CDR3 nucleotides read TGTGCCAGCAGTTTACTGGGGACTTACTCTGAAGCTTTCTTT.

The chain has TRBV6-6 and TRBJ1-6, with D unclear. This CDR3 region has 14 residues. Germline CDR1 reads MNHNY; CDR2 reads SVGAGI (reference sequence). V was pared by 2 bases and J by 7 bases, with 9 bases between. This CDR3 is CASSYGLQNSPLHF. The CDR3 nucleotides are TGTGCCAGCAGTTACGGTCTACAGAATTCACCCCTCCACTTT.

J is TRBJ2-7 and V is TRBV3-1 (or the pseudogene TRBV3-2), with 7 nucleotides matching TRBD1. Germline V CDR1 and CDR2: LGHDT, YNNKEL (reference sequence). The trim removed 1 base at V and 0 bases at J, leaving 6 bases unmatched. The CDR3 has 16 amino acids. This CDR3 reads CASSQAGTANSYEQYF. Written as DNA, the CDR3 is TGTGCCAGCAGCCAAGCCGGGACAGCGAACTCCTACGAGCAGTACTTC.

This clone is a singleton in its sample. The chain joins TRBV24-1 to TRBJ1-2; 7 nucleotides agree with TRBD1. V was pared by 5 bases and J by 6 bases, with 11 bases of the junction left unmatched. Germline V gives CDR1 KGHDR, CDR2 SFDVKD. The CDR3 extends over 15 amino acids. As DNA, the CDR3 is TGTGCCACCAGTGGTCACAGGGGCGGACCTGATGGCTACACCTTC. This gives the protein CATSGHRGGPDGYTF.

J is TRBJ1-4 and V is TRBV6-2 or TRBV6-3; D is undetermined. The CDR3 length is 15 residues. The V and J ends lost 2 bases and 8 bases respectively, with 15 bases between them. Germline loops: CDR1 MNHEY, CDR2 SVGEGT. The CDR3 DNA reads as TGTGCCAGCAGTTACGGGATCACCGGGAGCGAAAAACTGTTTTTT. It is translated as CASSYGITGSEKLFF.

The V gene is TRBV7-8, the J gene TRBJ2-5; a possible D gene is TRBD2 (5 bases). Per germline, CDR1 SGHVS and CDR2 FQNEAQ. V was trimmed by 5 bases and J by 3 bases, leaving 10 bases between them. CDR3 size: 13 residues. As DNA, the CDR3 is TGTGCCAGCAGCCGGACTCGAGAAGAGACCCAGTACTTC. It encodes CASSRTREETQYF.

The chain carries TRBV3-1 (or the pseudogene TRBV3-2) and TRBJ2-1; D may be TRBD1 (6 bases). Trimming cost V 3 bases and J 0 bases, with 12 bases left between them. CDR3 length equals 16 residues. Germline values: CDR1 LGHDT, CDR2 YNNKEL (reference sequence). Here the CDR3 reads CASSQQGKSSYNEQFF. The CDR3 region has the DNA TGTGCCAGCAGCCAGCAGGGGAAAAGCTCCTACAATGAGCAGTTCTTC.

In this sample, this clone turned up once. The V and J genes are TRBV6-6 and TRBJ1-4; D ambiguous. The ends were cut back, 3 bases at V and 7 bases at J, with 12 bases in the middle. The germline gives CDR1 MNHNY, CDR2 SVGAGI (reference sequence). The length of the CDR3 is 14 residues. CDR3 residues: CASSYGSRSEKLFF. The CDR3 DNA follows: TGTGCCAGCAGTTATGGCAGCCGAAGTGAAAAACTGTTTTTT.

The chain couples TRBV2 to TRBJ2-2; TRBD2 is a possible D gene (7 bases). Deletions cut 4 bases from V and 4 bases from J, with 13 bases between. This CDR3 has 15 amino acids. The germline V gene has CDR1 SNHLY and CDR2 FYNNEI. CDR3 residues: CASSGTGTTTGELFF. The CDR3 coding sequence is TGTGCCAGCAGTGGCACAGGGACTACCACCGGGGAGCTGTTTTTT. Using reference TRBV2 and TRBJ2-2 for the parts outside the CDR3, the full variable domain is EPEVTQTPSHQVTQMGQEVILRCVPISNHLYFYWYRQILGQKVEFLVSFYNNEISEKSEIFDDQFSVERPDGSNFTLKIRSTKLEDSAMYFCASSGTGTTTGELFFGEGSRLTVL.

The chain joins TRBV12-3 or TRBV12-4 to TRBJ2-2, with a possible D match to TRBD2 (6 bases). V shed 5 bases and J shed 7 bases, with 11 bases lying between them. This CDR3 contains 13 residues. As DNA, the CDR3 is TGTGCCAGCAGTCCCCAGGGACTCGGGGAGCTGTTTTTT. Translating it yields CASSPQGLGELFF.

This sequence joins TRBV28 and TRBJ2-1, with TRBD2 matching 11 bases. The CDR3 is 15 residues long. The V and J ends lost 4 bases and 4 bases, in that order; junction bases with no gene match: 3. CDR1 and CDR2 (germline): MDHEN, SYDVKM. The CDR3 here is CASSSLAGGYNEQFF. The CDR3 DNA reads as TGTGCCAGCAGTTCTTTAGCGGGGGGGTACAATGAGCAGTTCTTC.

The rearrangement links TRBV18 to TRBJ1-6; no definite D call. Germline V gene sequence: CDR1 KGHSH, CDR2 LQKENI. The CDR3 runs 13 residues. V was trimmed by 6 bases and J by 7 bases, leaving 10 bases between them. This CDR3 reads CASSAGSNSPLHF. The CDR3 nucleotides read TGTGCCAGCTCTGCGGGTTCAAATTCACCCCTCCACTTT.

This chain connects TRBV5-1 to TRBJ1-2, with D maybe TRBD1 (5 bases). This CDR3 region has 17 residues. Trimming removed 0 bases from V and 3 bases from J, with 18 bases in between. The V gene's germline CDR1 is SGHRS and CDR2 YFSETQ. In DNA, the CDR3 is TGCGCCAGCAGCTTGGGGGCGTTGGGGCCGTCTGACTATGGCTACACCTTC. Its protein product is CASSLGALGPSDYGYTF. The complete variable domain, with remaining parts taken from reference TRBV5-1 and TRBJ1-2, reads KAGVTQTPRYLIKTRGQQVTLSCSPISGHRSVSWYQQTPGQGLQFLFEYFSETQRNKGNFPGRFSGRQFSNSRSEMNVSTLELGDSALYLCASSLGALGPSDYGYTFGSGTRLTVV.

The gene calls are TRBV6-2 or TRBV6-3 and TRBJ2-3, with D hard to call. Germline values: CDR1 MNHEY, CDR2 SVGEGT. The CDR3 is 15 residues long. Trimming shortened V by 2 bases and J by 4 bases, and 13 bases separated the two germline ends. The CDR3 nucleotides are TGTGCCAGCAGTTACCGCCAGACTCGGCCAGATACGCAGTATTTT. Protein product: CASSYRQTRPDTQYF.

The V call is TRBV28, the J call TRBJ1-5; 8 bases agree with TRBD1. Germline V gives CDR1 MDHEN, CDR2 SYDVKM. V dropped 4 bases and J dropped 4; count of bases not matched to a gene: 12. The CDR3 has 17 residues. CDR3 nucleotides: TGTGCCAGCAGTTCACCAGCGGCAGGACAGGGAAATCAGCCCCAGCATTTT. Translated: CASSSPAAGQGNQPQHF. Supplemented by reference TRBV28 and TRBJ1-5, the full variable domain reads DVKVTQSSRYLVKRTGEKVFLECVQDMDHENMFWYRQDPGLGLRLIYFSYDVKMKEKGDIPEGYSVSREKKERFSLILESASTNQTSMYLCASSSPAAGQGNQPQHFGDGTRLSIL.

The rearrangement links TRBV4-1 to TRBJ1-1; D not resolved. The CDR3 extends over 15 amino acids. Germline CDR1 reads MGHRA; CDR2 reads YSYEKL. Trimming cost V 4 bases and J 2 bases, with 14 bases left between them. The CDR3 protein is CASSPPPRGNTEAFF. Here the CDR3 DNA reads TGCGCCAGCAGCCCCCCCCCGCGGGGAAACACTGAAGCTTTCTTT.

This clone appeared a single time. V and J are TRBV7-2 and TRBJ2-3; D unresolved. The CDR3 is 11 residues long. The V end was cut by 6 bases, the J end by 5 bases, with 6 bases between. Germline CDR1 and CDR2: SGHTA and FQGNSA. The CDR3: CASRDRDTQYF. CDR3 coding DNA: TGTGCCAGCAGGGACCGAGATACGCAGTATTTT.